This TCR beta chain was sequenced during a study of blood T cell repertoires in COVID-19. Study-level background: Both acute and convalescent COVID-19 samples were obtained from the United States, Italy and Spain. The cDNA or gDNA used as material had been derived from T cells, B-cell-depleted T cells, or PBMCs.

This CDR3 is 14 amino acids long. Original handling: Amplified reference gene primers provided the basis for estimating nucleated cell counts. Using immunoSEQ multiplex PCR, the repertoire was profiled, and TCRdb retains in-frame clones only, with some absent. Clonal size and the V and J genes are those of that table, whereas D and trimming came from the DNA. Of 90,000 to 120,000 clones in the sample, about 88% were seen once. The sample comprised peripheral blood. The origin of this receptor is a human donor in a cohort sampled during active COVID-19. The rearrangement uses TRBV21-1 and TRBJ2-7; TRBD2, the table's D call, was not compared with the DNA. TRBV21-1 is recorded as a pseudogene. DNA of the CDR3: TGTGCCAGCAGCCCTTTAGACTGTGCCTACGAGCAGTACTTC. Translated, it gives CASSPLDCAYEQYF.